This TCR beta chain was retrieved from a study of control samples from healthy donors and cancer patients. V lost 3 bases to trimming and J lost 10 bases; unmatched junction nucleotides: 6. The CDR3 spans 13 residues. Germline CDR1 LNHDA, CDR2 SQIVND (reference sequence). The repertoire was sequenced with immunoSEQ multiplex PCR; TCRdb's copy has only in-frame clones and lacks some. The sample holds under 30,000 clones, almost 85% seen once. Sequenced: PBMCs. The origin of this receptor is a woman aged 55-69 years with head and neck cancer. The genes are TRBV19 and TRBJ1-1, with 9 bases fitting TRBD1. CDR3 loop: CASSMGTGYGAFF. Written as DNA, the CDR3 is TGTGCCAGTAGTATGGGGACAGGGTATGGAGCTTTCTTT.